Listed below are T cell receptor beta chains from one sample, sequenced in a study of cytomegalovirus exposure and HLA in healthy donors. Profiled with immunoSEQ multiplex PCR; TCRdb holds only in-frame clones, not every one. The data contain about 96,000 clones, around 79% of them singletons. Sequences were obtained from PBMCs. Source of these receptors: a female donor in good health and CMV-seropositive. Both conserved end residues are part of each CDR3. The D gene is left open where the match is weak. A clone size is listed for some rows: how often the clone was seen (once, few, many), or a class if it is expanded.

. | TRBJ2-5 | . | TRBV5-1 | TGCGCCAGCAGCTGGACAGCCCAAGAGACCCAGTACTTC | CASSWTAQETQYF
. | TRBJ1-2 | . | TRBV5-6 | TGTGCCAGCAGCTCCTCCCAATCAGCGGGTGGCTACACCTTC | CASSSSQSAGGYTF
. | TRBJ2-3 | . | TRBV7-8 | TGTGCCAGCAGCTTGGAGGACCGATTCTCGCAGTATTTT | CASSLEDRFSQYF
. | TRBJ1-1 | few | TRBV28 | TGTGCCAGCAGTTTTGAGACTGAAGCTTTCTTT | CASSFETEAFF
TRBD1 | TRBJ2-7 | . | TRBV4-1 | TGCGCCAGCAGCCGGGACAGGGACTACGAGCAGTACTTC | CASSRDRDYEQYF
TRBD1 | TRBJ2-7 | . | TRBV25-1 | TGTGCCAGCAGTGACCCGGGACAGAGGTCCTACGAGCAGTACTTC | CASSDPGQRSYEQYF
. | TRBJ1-1 | . | TRBV6-6 | TGTGCCAGCAGTTACAGAAAGGGGGGGGGCACTGAAGCTTTCTTT | CASSYRKGGGTEAFF
. | TRBJ2-1 | . | TRBV20-1 | TGCAGTGCTAGAATACGGAATGAGCAGTTCTTC | CSARIRNEQFF
TRBD1 | TRBJ1-2 | . | TRBV2 | TGTGCCAGCGCGACAGGGCTCTATGGCTACACCTTC | CASATGLYGYTF
. | TRBJ1-5 | few | TRBV10-2 | TGCGCCAGCAGTGACAGGGATGGCGGCAATCAGCCCCAGCATTTT | CASSDRDGGNQPQHF
. | TRBJ1-6 | . | TRBV30 | TGTGCCGCGGCCGGAAGTAATTCACCCCTCCACTTT | CAAAGSNSPLHF
. | TRBJ1-5 | . | TRBV30 | TGTGCCTGGAGTGTACAGGCAGGGCAGCCCCAGCATTTT | CAWSVQAGQPQHF
. | TRBJ1-4 | . | TRBV29-1 | TGCAGCGCCAGGGGAGGGCAGGGGAACGAAAAACTGTTTTTT | CSARGGQGNEKLFF
TRBD1 | TRBJ1-1 | . | TRBV5-4 | TGTGCCAGCATCAATCTCCGGGACAGGAACACTGAAGCTTTCTTT | CASINLRDRNTEAFF
. | TRBJ2-2 | few | TRBV19 | TGTGCCAGTAGTATCTCCAGGAACACCGGGGAGCTGTTTTTT | CASSISRNTGELFF
TRBD2 | TRBJ2-7 | few | TRBV29-1 | TGCAGCGTTGTTGCTAGCGGGGGAGGTGAGCAGTACTTC | CSVVASGGGEQYF
. | TRBJ2-3 | . | TRBV5-1 | TGCGCCAGCAGCTTGGAAGGGAGAGACACAGATACGCAGTATTTT | CASSLEGRDTDTQYF
TRBD1 | TRBJ2-1 | few | TRBV15 | TGTGCCACCAGCAAGGACAGGGTGGGATACAATGAGCAGTTCTTC | CATSKDRVGYNEQFF
TRBD2 | TRBJ2-2 | . | TRBV9 | TGTGCCAGCAGCGTAGTCGCTAGCGGGGGGGTGAACACCGGGGAGCTGTTTTTT | CASSVVASGGVNTGELFF
. | TRBJ1-2 | . | TRBV6-6 | TGTGCCAGCAGTTACTCCACGGGTGGCTACACCTTC | CASSYSTGGYTF
TRBD1 | TRBJ2-6 | few | TRBV9 | TGTGCCAGCAGCCCTTTGAGGGGGGGACAGGGGGCTTCTGGGGCCAACGTCCTGACTTTC | CASSPLRGGQGASGANVLTF
. | TRBJ1-2 | . | TRBV4-2 | TGTGCCAGCAGCCAAGAATTGGAGGGGGGCTACACCTTC | CASSQELEGGYTF
. | TRBJ2-3 | . | TRBV11-3 | TGTGCCAGCAGCTTAGGCATATCAGGGACAGATACGCAGTATTTT | CASSLGISGTDTQYF
. | TRBJ1-2 | . | TRBV6-5 | TGTGCCGGCGCAGCGGGGGCCGACTATGGCTACACCTTC | CAGAAGADYGYTF
. | TRBJ1-3 | . | TRBV4-2 | TGTGCCAGCAGCCAAGGGACAGCAGGAAACACCATATATTTT | CASSQGTAGNTIYF
TRBD2 | TRBJ2-5 | few | TRBV4-2 | TGTGCCAGCAGCCACGGGACTAGCGGGGAGACCCAGTACTTC | CASSHGTSGETQYF
TRBD1 | TRBJ1-1 | . | TRBV11-2 | TGTGCCAGCAGCCCCCCTACAGGGGACCCTGAAGCTTTCTTT | CASSPPTGDPEAFF
. | TRBJ2-1 | once | TRBV9 | TGTGCCAGCAGTTTCAGGCAGAGCTCCTACAATGAGCAGTTCTTC | CASSFRQSSYNEQFF
. | TRBJ1-5 | . | TRBV7-2 | TGTGCCAGCAGCCTCCACATAGTTCGGGGCAATCAGCCCCAGCATTTT | CASSLHIVRGNQPQHF
TRBD1 | TRBJ2-1 | . | TRBV4-3 | TGCGCCAGCAGCCAAACCCCCCGGGACAGGGGGAATGAGCAGTTCTTC | CASSQTPRDRGNEQFF
TRBD1 | TRBJ1-1 | . | TRBV5-1 | TGCGCCAGCAGCCCCGGGACAGGGGGGACTGAAGCTTTCTTT | CASSPGTGGTEAFF
TRBD2 | TRBJ2-5 | . | TRBV6-1 | TGTGCCAGCAGTAACCGACTAGCGGGAGGATTCGGGCAGTACTTC | CASSNRLAGGFGQYF
. | TRBJ1-4 | . | TRBV4-3 | TGCGCCAGCAGCCAAGATGTGGGGGGAAGAGGTCTTGGGGAAAAACTGTTTTTT | CASSQDVGGRGLGEKLFF
. | TRBJ1-2 | . | TRBV10-3 | TGTGCCACCACGGGAGAGCTAAGGGATGGCTACACCTTC | CATTGELRDGYTF
. | TRBJ2-1 | . | TRBV29-1 | TGCAGCGTTGAAGAAGGCGCTGGGAGATCCGAATACAATGAGCAGTTCTTC | CSVEEGAGRSEYNEQFF
. | TRBJ2-2 | . | TRBV6-1 | TGTGCCAGCAGTGAACCTGAGGCTCGGGAGCTGTTTTTT | CASSEPEARELFF
. | TRBJ1-4 | . | TRBV30 | TGTGCCTGGAGTCCTAAGTTAGGGGCGGAAAAACTGTTTTTT | CAWSPKLGAEKLFF
TRBD1 | TRBJ2-7 | . | TRBV9 | TGTGCCAGCAGCGTAGGACAGGGCGGATACGAGCAGTACTTC | CASSVGQGGYEQYF
TRBD2 | TRBJ2-2 | once | TRBV13 | TGTGCCAGCAACCGACTAGCGGGTTCCGGGGAGCTGTTTTTT | CASNRLAGSGELFF
TRBD2 | TRBJ2-2 | . | TRBV10-2 | TGCGCCAGCACTGGGACTAGCGAGGGCGGGGAGCTGTTTTTT | CASTGTSEGGELFF
. | TRBJ2-5 | . | TRBV10-3 | TGTGCCATCAGTGTGGCAGGGAAAGAGACCCAGTACTTC | CAISVAGKETQYF
. | TRBJ1-2 | . | TRBV29-1 | TGCAGCGTTGGGGGGACAACTAACTATGGCTACACCTTC | CSVGGTTNYGYTF
. | TRBJ2-7 | . | TRBV5-4 | TGTGCCAGCAGCTCCGGGGTGATAGGGGGCGAGCAGTACTTC | CASSSGVIGGEQYF
. | TRBJ1-5 | . | TRBV19 | TGTGCCGGCTCGATGACAGACAATCAGCCCCAGCATTTT | CAGSMTDNQPQHF
TRBD2 | TRBJ2-3 | . | TRBV15 | TGTGCCACCAGCAGAGCCATGACCGGCAGCGGGAGGGCCGAGGATACGCAGTATTTT | CATSRAMTGSGRAEDTQYF
TRBD2 | TRBJ2-3 | . | TRBV7-3 | TGTGCCAGCAGCCCGGGACTAGCGGTCACAGATACGCAGTATTTT | CASSPGLAVTDTQYF
TRBD1 | TRBJ1-2 | . | TRBV7-3 | TGTGCCAGCAGCCCAGGACAGGGTGGCTACACCTTC | CASSPGQGGYTF
. | TRBJ1-2 | . | TRBV9 | TGTGCCAGCAGCCTCGGACAGACCAACTATGGCTACACCTTC | CASSLGQTNYGYTF
. | TRBJ2-7 | few | TRBV2 | TGTGCCAGCAGCCTCACCAGTGGCCTCCTCGAGCAGTACTTC | CASSLTSGLLEQYF
TRBD2 | TRBJ2-7 | . | TRBV7-2 | TGTGCCAGCAGATCGGGACTAGCGGGGGCCTACGAGCAGTACTTC | CASRSGLAGAYEQYF
TRBD2 | TRBJ2-1 | . | TRBV7-2 | TGTGCCAGCAGCTTAGAGGGACTAGCGGCCTACAATGAGCAGTTCTTC | CASSLEGLAAYNEQFF
TRBD2 | TRBJ2-3 | . | TRBV30 | TGTGCCTGGAGTGTAACTAGCGGGGGTGCAGATACGCAGTATTTT | CAWSVTSGGADTQYF
. | TRBJ2-6 | . | TRBV7-8 | TGTGCCAGCGGTCAGGGTTCGGCTGGGGCCAACGTCCTGACTTTC | CASGQGSAGANVLTF
. | TRBJ2-1 | . | TRBV5-6 | TGTGCCAGCAGCTCCTACAGGAGGGCCTACAATGAGCAGTTCTTC | CASSSYRRAYNEQFF